The 28 T cell receptor beta chains presented below share a single source sample, sequenced in a study of cytomegalovirus exposure and HLA in healthy donors (dated by TCRdb to about 2017). The library was built by means of the immunoSEQ multiplex PCR assay. The multiplex PCR relied on a mix of 60 forward primers for TCR Vbeta segments and 13 reverse primers for TCR Jbeta segments. The clones in this table, taken by TCRdb from immuneACCESS, are in-frame only. Not every clone is retained; where verified, under half of the shortfall comes from an unresolved V gene, and the cause of the rest is unknown. This sample gives roughly 170,000 clones in total; about 73% of them show up just once. The ten largest clonotypes hold 13% of the sample. What was sequenced was PBMCs. Receptors originate from a woman in her fifties or sixties in good health and CMV-seropositive.

This clone has more than one count but fewer than ten. This chain uses TRBV5-1 with TRBJ1-3; D is undetermined. The CDR3 consists of 16 residues. CDR1 is SGHRS, CDR2 YFSETQ, per germline. The V gene lost 4 bases and the J gene lost 0 bases, with 14 bases spanning the gap. In nucleotides, the CDR3 is TGCGCCAGCAGCATCGACGGAGTTATCTCTGGAAACACCATATATTTT. Protein: CASSIDGVISGNTIYF.

The V call is TRBV5-4, the J call TRBJ2-7; 10 bases align to TRBD1. The germline CDR1 and CDR2 sequences are SGHNT and YYREEE (reference sequence). V lost 0 bases to trimming and J lost 4 bases; unmatched junction nucleotides: 1. The CDR3 length is 14 residues. The CDR3 coding sequence is TGTGCCAGCAGCTTGGGACAGGGGGCTTACGAGCAGTACTTC. Translating it yields CASSLGQGAYEQYF.

This chain uses TRBV2 with TRBJ2-6; TRBD2 agrees at 8 bases. The V gene's germline CDR1 is SNHLY and CDR2 FYNNEI. The CDR3 has 15 amino acids. V trimming: 11 bases; J trimming: 4 bases; junction bases outside the gene matches: 10. The CDR3: CASGTGGRGANVLTF. The CDR3 DNA is TGTGCCTCCGGTACGGGGGGGAGGGGGGCCAACGTCCTGACTTTC.

The rearrangement links TRBV6-4 to TRBJ2-1; 10 bases agree with TRBD2. From germline, CDR1 is MRHNA and CDR2 SNTAGT. V was clipped by 2 bases and J by 5 bases; unmatched bases: 15. The CDR3 runs 19 residues. CDR3: CASSDPKYLAGGLNNEQFF. The CDR3 nucleotides are TGTGCCAGCAGTGACCCCAAATACTTAGCGGGGGGATTAAACAATGAGCAGTTCTTC.

This clone was counted a few times. The chain combines TRBV5-6 with TRBJ1-4; D perhaps matches TRBD1 (6 bases). There are 15 residues in the CDR3. Germline V gene data show CDR1 as SGHDT and CDR2 as YYEEEE. The V end was cut by 2 bases, the J end by 7 bases, with 15 bases between. CDR3 amino acids: CASSFWGLAGEKLFF. The CDR3 DNA reads TGTGCCAGCAGCTTTTGGGGGCTGGCTGGTGAAAAACTGTTTTTT.

V usage is TRBV5-4 and J usage is TRBJ2-3; D remains unclear. Trimming left V 5 bases short and J 1 base short, with 20 bases between. CDR1 and CDR2 from the germline V gene are SGHNT and YYREEE (reference sequence). This CDR3 is 17 amino acids long. CDR3 loop: CASRKLSDVSGTDTQYF. CDR3 in DNA: TGTGCCAGCAGGAAGTTAAGCGATGTTTCCGGCACAGATACGCAGTATTTT. Supplemented by reference TRBV5-4 and TRBJ2-3, the full variable domain reads ETGVTQSPTHLIKTRGQQVTLRCSSQSGHNTVSWYQQALGQGPQFIFQYYREEENGRGNFPPRFSGLQFPNYSSELNVNALELDDSALYLCASRKLSDVSGTDTQYFGPGTRLTVL.

J is TRBJ1-6 and V is TRBV27, with D uncertain. In germline, CDR1 is MNHEY, CDR2 SMNVEV (reference sequence). The CDR3 runs to 13 residues. Trimming pared 5 bases from V and 4 bases from J, leaving 6 bases between. The CDR3 DNA reads as TGTGCCAGCAGTCTGACATATAATTCACCCCTCCACTTT. This encodes CASSLTYNSPLHF.

The chain combines TRBV9 with TRBJ1-1; 10 bases line up with TRBD1. The CDR3 runs 16 residues. After removal of 0 bases from V and 11 bases from J, the junction contained 13 bases not matched to a gene. Germline values: CDR1 SGDLS, CDR2 YYNGEE. CDR3: CASSVAREGDRGIAFF. DNA for the CDR3: TGTGCCAGCAGCGTAGCTAGGGAGGGGGACAGGGGTATCGCTTTCTTT.

This rearrangement joins TRBV30 to TRBJ2-6; a weak D match, TRBD1 (6 bases). V lost 5 bases and J lost 4, with 24 bases in between. The V gene's germline CDR1 is GTSNPN and CDR2 SVGIG (reference sequence). The CDR3 runs 18 residues. The chain's CDR3 is CAWDIGTKPFIGANVLTF. In DNA form, the CDR3 reads TGTGCCTGGGATATCGGGACAAAGCCCTTTATCGGGGCCAACGTCCTGACTTTC.

This chain links TRBV18 with TRBJ1-2; 11 nucleotides line up with TRBD1. Germline V CDR1 and CDR2: KGHSH, LQKENI. This CDR3 is built from 13 residues. V lost 3 bases and J lost 7; bases outside the gene matches: 1. The CDR3 region has the DNA TGTGCCAGCTCACCGGACAGGGGGCTTGGCTACACCTTC. This encodes CASSPDRGLGYTF.

This chain links TRBV5-4 with TRBJ2-1; 12 bases fit TRBD2. Germline V gene sequence: CDR1 SGHNT, CDR2 YYREEE (reference sequence). The CDR3 extends over 15 amino acids. The junction had 5 bases not matched to a gene; V was cut back by 3 bases and J by 7 bases. DNA for the CDR3: TGTGCCAGCAGCTCCTCTAGCGGGGGGGGAAATGAGCAGTTCTTC. Translation: CASSSSSGGGNEQFF.

The gene calls are TRBV18 and TRBJ2-1, with TRBD2 matching over 7 bases. Germline V gives CDR1 KGHSH, CDR2 LQKENI. CDR3 length equals 16 residues. The V segment lost 2 bases and the J segment 7 bases; nucleotides outside the gene matches: 11. The CDR3 here is CASSPKVGGRRNEQFF. The DNA for the CDR3 is TGTGCCAGCTCACCAAAAGTGGGAGGGAGGAGGAATGAGCAGTTCTTC. The full variable domain, with the rest looked up from reference TRBV18 and TRBJ2-1, is NAGVMQNPRHLVRRRGQEARLRCSPMKGHSHVYWYRQLPEEGLKFMVYLQKENIIDESGMPKERFSAEFPKEGPSILRIQQVVRGDSAAYFCASSPKVGGRRNEQFFGPGTRLTVL.

This clone was observed a few times. The V gene is TRBV15, the J gene TRBJ2-2; 11 positions agree with TRBD1. CDR3 size: 15 residues. V trimming: 7 bases; J trimming: 5 bases; junction bases outside the gene matches: 6. Germline values: CDR1 LNHNV, CDR2 YYDKDF (reference sequence). The CDR3 DNA is TGTGCCACCAAAACGGGACAGGGGGGAACCGGGGAGCTGTTTTTT. This sequence encodes CATKTGQGGTGELFF.

This clone appeared a few times. The chain has TRBV14 and TRBJ2-1; the match to TRBD2 covers 11 bases. Germline-derived CDR1 and CDR2 are SGHDN and FVKESK. The CDR3 is made up of 16 amino acids. V dropped 1 base and J dropped 8; count of bases not matched to a gene: 7. For the CDR3, the DNA is TGTGCCAGCAGCCAAGTGCAACTAGCGGGGGATGATGAGCAGTTCTTC. Translating it yields CASSQVQLAGDDEQFF.

This chain links TRBV18 with TRBJ2-3; TRBD1 matches 12 bases. Germline V gene lookup returns CDR1 KGHSH and CDR2 LQKENI. The J segment lost 2 bases and the V segment lost 8 bases, leaving 2 bases of the junction unmatched. The CDR3 is made up of 14 amino acids. The CDR3 loop is CASKGQGATDTQYF. For the CDR3, the DNA is TGTGCCAGCAAGGGACAGGGGGCCACAGATACGCAGTATTTT.

On this clone itself: The junction and the germline gene differ at one end; a read error may be behind it. The chain is built from TRBV4-1 and TRBJ1-2, with D unclear. CDR3 length: 16 amino acids. The germline gives CDR1 MGHRA, CDR2 YSYEKL. CDR3 in DNA: TGCGCCAACAGCCCCGAACCACAGAGAGCTGACTATGGCTACACCTTC. Encoded protein: CANSPEPQRADYGYTF.

V and J are TRBV5-3 and TRBJ2-5; TRBD1 agrees at 9 bases. TRBV5-3 is an ORF, and what it does is uncertain. CDR3 length: 17 amino acids. V shed 4 bases, J shed 4 bases, and the junction held 14 bases outside the gene matches. The CDR3 DNA sequence: TGTGCCAGAAGCATACCCCATGAACAGGGGGCCCTAGAGACCCAGTACTTC. Translation gives CARSIPHEQGALETQYF.

The gene calls are TRBV29-1 and TRBJ2-7; tentative D call: TRBD2 (5 bases). CDR3 length: 13 amino acids. Per germline, CDR1 SQVTM and CDR2 ANQGSEA. V was trimmed by 4 bases and J by 0 bases, leaving 10 bases between them. The CDR3 region is CSVGTGSSYEQYF. CDR3 nucleotide sequence: TGCAGCGTTGGGACGGGGAGCTCCTACGAGCAGTACTTC.

The J gene is TRBJ2-1, the V gene TRBV2, with D possibly TRBD2 on 5 matching bases. Germline V CDR1 and CDR2: SNHLY, FYNNEI. Trimming pared 6 bases from V and 9 bases from J, leaving 12 bases between. The CDR3 has 12 residues. The CDR3 protein is CASRRGILEQFF. CDR3 in DNA: TGTGCCAGCAGGAGAGGGATACTTGAGCAGTTCTTC.

In its sample, this clone was seen once. The rearrangement uses TRBV29-1 and TRBJ2-3, with 12 bases fitting TRBD1. The length of the CDR3 is 15 residues. J gave up 5 bases and V 2 bases, and 5 bases lay outside the gene matches. CDR1 is SQVTM, CDR2 ANQGSEA, per germline. The CDR3 DNA reads TGCAGCGTTGAAAGGGACAGGGGGCGGGAAGATACGCAGTATTTT. Translating gives CSVERDRGREDTQYF.

This rearrangement joins TRBV5-4 to TRBJ1-1; no definite D call. The CDR3 is 14 residues long. V was trimmed by 1 base and J by 3 bases, leaving 10 bases between them. Germline lookup yields CDR1 SGHNT and CDR2 YYREEE (reference sequence). This CDR3 reads CASSLRAGDTEAFF. CDR3 in DNA: TGTGCCAGCAGCTTGAGGGCGGGCGACACTGAAGCTTTCTTT.

The chain couples TRBV30 to TRBJ2-1; 14 bases are a match to TRBD2. This CDR3 is built from 13 residues. Germline CDR1 is GTSNPN and CDR2 is SVGIG (reference sequence). V lost 5 bases and J lost 6; bases outside the gene matches: 0. In nucleotides, the CDR3 is TGTGCCTGGGGACTAGCGGGGGGCAATGAGCAGTTCTTC. This encodes CAWGLAGGNEQFF.

This clone was observed a few times. The chain uses TRBV6-5 and TRBJ2-7, with 9 bases fitting TRBD1. The ends lost 7 bases at V and 2 bases at J; junction bases unmatched: 6. Germline V gene lookup returns CDR1 MNHEY and CDR2 SVGAGI. CDR3 length equals 14 residues. The CDR3 loop is CASNPGQGPYEQYF. The CDR3 bases are TGTGCCAGCAACCCGGGACAGGGACCCTACGAGCAGTACTTC.

This chain uses TRBV7-2 with TRBJ2-5; D is unclear. Germline CDR1 SGHTA, CDR2 FQGNSA. V was clipped by 2 bases and J by 5 bases, with 6 bases between them. The CDR3 has 12 residues. CDR3 in amino acids: CASSLKAETQYF. The CDR3 DNA reads as TGTGCCAGCAGCTTAAAAGCGGAGACCCAGTACTTC.

The chain recombines TRBV5-1 with TRBJ2-7, with TRBD2 identical over 13 bases. V gave up 3 bases and J gave up 7 bases; unmatched junction bases: 7. The CDR3 spans 15 residues. Per the germline V gene, CDR1 is SGHRS and CDR2 is YFSETQ. CDR3 sequence: CASSSGLAGAGEQYF. The DNA for the CDR3 is TGCGCCAGCAGCTCCGGACTAGCGGGGGCCGGGGAGCAGTACTTC.

The V call is TRBV9, the J call TRBJ2-1; 7 nucleotides align to TRBD1. Per germline, CDR1 SGDLS and CDR2 YYNGEE. The V segment lost 1 base and the J segment 10 bases; nucleotides outside the gene matches: 14. CDR3 length: 16 residues. CDR3 nucleotide sequence: TGTGCCAGCAGCGTACGGATCGGACAGGACCTTAGAGAGCAGTTCTTC. Translating gives CASSVRIGQDLREQFF.

The rearrangement links TRBV6-1 to TRBJ1-1, with TRBD1 as a possible D gene (5 bases). The CDR3 contains 11 residues. Germline CDR1 and CDR2: MNHNS and SASEGT. Deletions cut 7 bases from V and 7 bases from J, with 10 bases between. CDR3 DNA sequence: TGTGCCAGCATCAGGGTGGGTGAAGCTTTCTTT. Translation: CASIRVGEAFF.

Only a few counts were recorded for this clone. The chain is built from TRBV25-1 and TRBJ1-1, with TRBD1 matching 8 bases. CDR3 length: 12 residues. From germline, CDR1 is MGHDK and CDR2 SYGVNS. J lost 12 bases, V lost 3 bases, and 6 bases had no gene match. The chain's CDR3 is CASSDPGQGSFF. In DNA form, the CDR3 reads TGTGCCAGCAGTGACCCCGGACAGGGTTCTTTCTTT.